A single TCR beta chain is shown here with its context. Primed by a sample-barcoded 5' primer and a J-beta primer mix, a second PCR proceeded for roughly 6 to 12 cycles. MiXCR, run by TCRdb on the 5' RACE reads, gives a single entry per CDR3 protein. The table shows hundreds of thousands of distinct CDR3 sequences, with 29% occurring only once. The data are from a study of blood T cells in healthy people across ages. Germline CDR1 is MGHRA and CDR2 is YSYEKL. V lost 3 bases to trimming and J lost 1 base; unmatched junction nucleotides: 11. The CDR3 is 17 amino acids. Sequencing was done on a sample of blood. The chain carries TRBV4-1 and TRBJ2-7; 8 bases fit TRBD1. This TCR derives from an elderly woman in good health. CDR3 bases: TGCGCCAGCAGCCAGACATACTCCGGGACAGGATCCTACGAGCAGTACTTC. Translating it yields CASSQTYSGTGSYEQYF.